What follows is one T cell receptor beta chain and its context. Its antigen has not been determined. Per-base qualities were not stored, and no clone one base away is much larger. Using the deep immunoSEQ assay, multiplex PCR amplified TCR CDR3 regions from genomic DNA. For each cell subset, the extracted genomic DNA was distributed evenly across all wells of several immunoSEQ 96-well plates, and each plate served as one replicate. For sorted subsets, 200 ng of genomic DNA, equivalent to roughly 30,000 T cell genomes, went into each replicate PCR. The purified libraries were quantified using a Qubit 3.0 fluorometer, sized with a Bioanalyzer 2100, and then quantified again using the KAPA Library Quantification kit. A separate single-read 150-cycle Illumina NextSeq 550 flow cell was used to sequence each immunoSEQ 96-well plate. The study's own analysis went as follows. Because the immunoSEQ output included only junctional sequences and no quality scores, the filtering could not be the same as the filtering used for full-length reads. Sequences were annotated with PyIR, a Python wrapper for IgBLAST v1.9, and V/J genes and CDR3 were assigned using IMGT germline references. Any read was removed if the V/J assignment was weak (E-value above 1e-6), the CDR3 was missing, or the read contained stop codons, out-of-frame junctions, or ambiguous translated residues. A V3J clonotype was defined by an identical inferred V gene, J gene, and CDR3 amino acid sequence. The percentage overlap between two repertoires was calculated by dividing the number of shared unique clonotypes by the size of the smaller repertoire. RTK rarefaction, the Chao1 estimator, and Recon v2.1 estimates of unobserved clonotypes were used to assess repertoire richness. OLGA was used to compute generation probabilities for all TCRbeta clonotypes that the gDNA method yielded from a few donors. In its TCRdb copy, this immuneACCESS table keeps in-frame sequences only and misses some clones. Where compared with another copy, unresolved V genes explain less than half of these, and the others have no known cause. The V and J calls and clone size come from that table; D and trimming were worked out from the DNA. This sample gives more than 2 million clones in total; 85% to 95% of them show up just once. About 0.13% of the sample lies in the top ten.

Healthy HIV-negative adults with no recently reported acute infections or vaccinations were included as donors. Every donor was a Caucasian adult residing in Nashville, Tennessee, USA. CD4+ T cells were enriched by magnetic negative selection, after which naive cells were positively selected on CD45RA and the negative fraction was taken as the memory subset. Blood was obtained by leukapheresis, after which PBMCs were separated by Ficoll-Histopaque density gradient centrifugation and cryopreserved in liquid nitrogen vapor phase. Purity and quantity of every magnetically sorted T cell population were checked by analytical flow cytometry. Each sorted fraction had its genomic DNA isolated and then quantified by UV absorbance on a Nanodrop 2000c. This specimen belongs to a study of shared clonotypes between healthy human individuals (dated by TCRdb to the early 2020s). In the study overall: Three men and two women, aged 18 to 49 years, made up the cohort. Per donor, three plates each were used for CD4 naive and CD4 memory, two for CD8 naive, and one for CD8 memory. The study deeply sequenced blood TCR repertoires of 5 or 6 healthy adults to estimate repertoire size and the extent of clonotype sharing between individuals. To increase sequencing depth and limit assay-specific biases, TCR repertoire library preparation and sequencing were carried out by different laboratories using diverse techniques. Per donor, leukapheresis produced somewhere between about 0.9 and 9 billion PBMCs. General conclusions and limits of the study: Compared with non-shared clonotypes, clonotypes shared by all four sorted-subset donors had higher generation probabilities. Naive subsets generally had larger estimated clonotype richness than memory subsets did. Sampling was restricted to blood, and TCR repertoires in tissues likely differ from the TCR repertoires found in blood. Even with the large sequencing depth, rarefaction of the sorted-subset datasets indicated that sequencing was incomplete. Based on pairwise subsampling, the degree of clonotype sharing among donors was expected to be affected by sequencing depth. Because the study included a small number of donors, the genetic and exposure-history diversity represented was limited. Across four donors, roughly 5% of naive CD4, approximately 3.6% of naive CD8, about 2% of memory CD4, and approximately 0.42% of memory CD8 clonotypes were shared.

The specimen was naive CD4+ T cells sorted from blood. What the cell subset or site label conveys for this sample: CD45RA+ positively selected. This TCR came from a man between 18 and 35 years old in good health.

At the DNA level, the sequence is TGTGCCAGCACCCAGGGGTTAGGGGGCTATGGCTACACCTTC. This sequence encodes CASTQGLGGYGYTF. Rearrangement joined TRBV2 to TRBJ1-2, with TRBD1 tentatively as D gene (6 bases match). Measured from the cysteine to the phenylalanine, the CDR3 is 14 residues long. The sequence is cut down to CDR3 DNA, 42 bases in frame from base 1. CDR1 and CDR2, looked up from the germline V gene, are SNHLY and FYNNEI. V sheds 7 bases and J sheds 4 bases, leaving 16 bases between their ends.